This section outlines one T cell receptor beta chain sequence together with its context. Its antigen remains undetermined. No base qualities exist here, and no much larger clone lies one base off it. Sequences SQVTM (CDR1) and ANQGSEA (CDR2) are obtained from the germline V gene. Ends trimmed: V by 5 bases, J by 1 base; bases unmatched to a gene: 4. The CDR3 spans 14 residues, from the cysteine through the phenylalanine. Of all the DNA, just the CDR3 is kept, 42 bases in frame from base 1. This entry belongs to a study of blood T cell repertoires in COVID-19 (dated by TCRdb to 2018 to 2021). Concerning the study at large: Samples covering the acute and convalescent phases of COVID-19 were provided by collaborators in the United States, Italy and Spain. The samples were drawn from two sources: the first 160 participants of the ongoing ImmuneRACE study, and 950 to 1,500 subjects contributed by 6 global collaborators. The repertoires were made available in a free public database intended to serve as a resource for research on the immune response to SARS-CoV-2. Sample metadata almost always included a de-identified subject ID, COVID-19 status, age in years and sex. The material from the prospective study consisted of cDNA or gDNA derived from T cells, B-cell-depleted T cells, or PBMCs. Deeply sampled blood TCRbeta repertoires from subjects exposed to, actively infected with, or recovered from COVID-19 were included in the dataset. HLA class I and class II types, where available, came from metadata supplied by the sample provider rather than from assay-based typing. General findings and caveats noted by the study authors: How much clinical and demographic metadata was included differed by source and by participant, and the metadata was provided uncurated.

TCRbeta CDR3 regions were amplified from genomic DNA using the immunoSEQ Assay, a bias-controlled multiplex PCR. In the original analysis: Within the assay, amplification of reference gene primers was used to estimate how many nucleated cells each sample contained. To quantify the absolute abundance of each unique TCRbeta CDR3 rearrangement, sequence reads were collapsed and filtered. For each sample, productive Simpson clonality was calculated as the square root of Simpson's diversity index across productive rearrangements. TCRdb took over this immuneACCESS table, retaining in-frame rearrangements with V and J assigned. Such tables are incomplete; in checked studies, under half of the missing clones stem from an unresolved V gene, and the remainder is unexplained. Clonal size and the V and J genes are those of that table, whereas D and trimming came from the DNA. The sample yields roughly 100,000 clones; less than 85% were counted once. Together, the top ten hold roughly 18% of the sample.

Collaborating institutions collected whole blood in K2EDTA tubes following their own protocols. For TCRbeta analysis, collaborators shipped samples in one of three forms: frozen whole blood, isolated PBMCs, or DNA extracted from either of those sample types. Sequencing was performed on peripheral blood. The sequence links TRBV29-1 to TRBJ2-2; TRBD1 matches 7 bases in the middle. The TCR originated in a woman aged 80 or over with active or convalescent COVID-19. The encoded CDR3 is CSVKDRLNTGELFF. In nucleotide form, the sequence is TGCAGCGTTAAGGACAGGTTGAACACCGGGGAGCTGTTTTTT.